A selection of T cell receptor beta chains follows, all from one sample in a study of T cells in localized non-small cell lung cancer. Measured with immunoSEQ multiplex PCR; TCRdb has only the in-frame clones, and not every one. The data contain tens of thousands of clones, 88% of them singletons. Sequenced material: peripheral blood, taken before any cancer treatment. The receptors were gathered from a female donor at least 60 years old with stage I squamous cell lung carcinoma. CDR3s include the opening cysteine and the closing phenylalanine or tryptophan. The D gene is left open where the match is weak. For some rows the clone size is stated as once, few or many, or as a class when expanded; others skip it.

J gene | D gene | clone size | V gene | CDR3 protein | CDR3 DNA
TRBJ2-7 | NA | NA | TRBV27 | CASSLTFSYEQYF | TGTGCCAGCAGTTTAACTTTCTCCTACGAGCAGTACTTC
TRBJ1-3 | NA | few | TRBV5-1 | CASSLDGSTGNTIYF | TGCGCCAGCAGCTTGGATGGATCAACGGGAAACACCATATATTTT
TRBJ1-5 | TRBD1 | NA | TRBV7-9 | CASSLDGRGANQPQHF | TGTGCCAGCAGCTTAGACGGCAGGGGGGCGAATCAGCCCCAGCATTTT
TRBJ2-7 | TRBD1 | NA | TRBV27 | CASSGQASSYEQYF | TGTGCCAGCAGTGGACAGGCGTCTTCCTACGAGCAGTACTTC
TRBJ2-3 | TRBD2 | NA | TRBV5-4 | CASSPGLAGGTDTQYF | TGTGCCAGCAGCCCGGGACTAGCGGGGGGCACAGATACGCAGTATTTT
TRBJ1-2 | TRBD1 | NA | TRBV9 | CASTLQGADGYTF | TGTGCCAGCACCTTACAGGGGGCCGATGGCTACACCTTC
TRBJ2-3 | TRBD1 | once | TRBV19 | CASSLPGTAFTDTQYF | TGTGCCAGTAGTCTTCCCGGGACAGCCTTCACAGATACGCAGTATTTT
TRBJ1-1 | TRBD1 | NA | TRBV29-1 | CSVARTGWTEAFF | TGCAGCGTTGCGCGGACAGGGTGGACTGAAGCTTTCTTT
TRBJ1-3 | TRBD1 | few | TRBV11-2 | CASSTGGQGSGNTIYF | TGTGCCAGCAGCACAGGGGGACAGGGTTCTGGAAACACCATATATTTT
TRBJ2-4 | NA | NA | TRBV19 | CASSIDQRQVSAKNIQYF | TGTGCCAGTAGTATAGATCAAAGACAGGTCTCAGCCAAAAACATTCAGTACTTC
TRBJ2-7 | TRBD1 | NA | TRBV6-5 | CASSYPQGAPNEQYF | TGTGCCAGCAGTTACCCACAGGGGGCGCCGAACGAGCAGTACTTC
TRBJ2-3 | NA | NA | TRBV7-2 | CASSSQAPGLDTQYF | TGTGCCAGCAGCTCACAAGCCCCGGGACTTGATACGCAGTATTTT
TRBJ2-7 | TRBD2 | NA | TRBV11-2 | CASSPVAGVVYEQYF | TGTGCCAGCAGCCCAGTAGCGGGAGTTGTCTACGAGCAGTACTTC
TRBJ2-7 | NA | NA | TRBV2 | CASTLGRANYEQYF | TGTGCCAGCACCCTCGGCAGGGCGAACTACGAGCAGTACTTC
TRBJ2-1 | TRBD2 | few | TRBV7-2 | CASSSPTGTSGYNEQFF | TGTGCCAGCAGCTCCCCTACCGGGACTAGCGGTTACAATGAGCAGTTCTTC
TRBJ2-3 | TRBD1 | NA | TRBV7-2 | CASSSPPGTGVRDTQYF | TGTGCCAGCAGCTCTCCCCCCGGGACAGGGGTAAGAGATACGCAGTATTTT
TRBJ2-7 | TRBD2 | NA | TRBV5-4 | CASSLTSGRPEQYF | TGTGCCAGCAGCTTAACTAGCGGGAGACCCGAGCAGTACTTC
TRBJ2-5 | TRBD2 | NA | TRBV7-2 | CASSLNSGGGRLTQYF | TGTGCCAGCAGTCTCAATTCTGGGGGGGGTAGGCTTACCCAGTACTTC
TRBJ2-5 | TRBD1 | NA | TRBV9 | CASSVTGTGWETQYF | TGTGCCAGCAGCGTAACCGGGACAGGGTGGGAGACCCAGTACTTC
TRBJ2-7 | NA | NA | TRBV29-1 | CSVAQGTYEQYF | TGCAGCGTTGCACAGGGAACCTACGAGCAGTACTTC
TRBJ2-2 | NA | NA | TRBV29-1 | CSVGHPAPGELFF | TGCAGCGTGGGACATCCCGCCCCCGGGGAGCTGTTTTTT
TRBJ1-1 | NA | once | TRBV19 | CASTPTGMNTEAFF | TGTGCCAGTACCCCAACAGGTATGAACACCGAAGCTTTCTTT
TRBJ1-2 | TRBD1 | NA | TRBV27 | CASSSPGQNGYGYTF | TGTGCCAGCAGTTCCCCGGGACAGAATGGCTATGGCTACACCTTC
TRBJ2-7 | NA | NA | TRBV19 | CASSRTGLEQYF | TGTGCCAGTAGTCGGACTGGTCTCGAGCAGTACTTC
TRBJ2-7 | NA | once | TRBV2 | CASSETAPSSYEQYF | TGTGCCAGCAGTGAGACAGCACCTAGCTCCTACGAGCAGTACTTC
TRBJ2-1 | TRBD1 | once | TRBV5-4 | CASSSRQGANNEQFF | TGTGCCAGCAGTTCCCGACAGGGGGCGAACAATGAGCAGTTCTTC
TRBJ2-5 | TRBD1 | NA | TRBV11-3 | CASSLEFRTGDQETQYF | TGTGCCAGCAGCTTAGAGTTTAGGACAGGGGACCAAGAGACCCAGTACTTC